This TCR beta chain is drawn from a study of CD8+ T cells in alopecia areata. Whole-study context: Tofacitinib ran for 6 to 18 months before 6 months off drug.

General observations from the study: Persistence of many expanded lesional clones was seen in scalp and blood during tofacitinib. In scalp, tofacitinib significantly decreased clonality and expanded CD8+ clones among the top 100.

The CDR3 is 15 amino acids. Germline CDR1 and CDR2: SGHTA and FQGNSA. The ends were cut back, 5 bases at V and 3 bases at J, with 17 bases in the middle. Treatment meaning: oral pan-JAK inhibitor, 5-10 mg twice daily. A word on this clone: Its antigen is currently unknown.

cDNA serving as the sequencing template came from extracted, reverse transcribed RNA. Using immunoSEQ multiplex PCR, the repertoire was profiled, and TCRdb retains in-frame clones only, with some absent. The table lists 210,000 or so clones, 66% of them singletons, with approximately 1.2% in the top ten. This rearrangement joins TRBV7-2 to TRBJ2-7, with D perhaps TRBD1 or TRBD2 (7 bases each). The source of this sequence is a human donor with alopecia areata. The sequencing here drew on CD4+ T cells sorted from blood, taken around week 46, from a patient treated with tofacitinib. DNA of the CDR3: TGTGCCAGCAGCCCCCAGGGGGGGCATCTCTACGAGCAGTACTTC. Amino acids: CASSPQGGHLYEQYF.